Below are 8 T cell receptor beta chains sequenced from a single sample in a study of regulatory T cells in long-lasting Graves disease. Libraries of TCR beta came from iRepertoire HTBI primers plus Arm-PCR of CDR3 regions. MiXCR, run by TCRdb on the multiplex PCR reads, gives a single entry per CDR3 protein. The sample consists of some 600,000 distinct CDR3 sequences, 15% to 20% of them appearing once. Sample time point: newly diagnosed GD, antithyroid drugs for less than 3 months. The TCR library was prepared using RNA isolated from PBMCs. The same sample was also studied in work on T cells in Graves' hyperthyroidism and ophthalmopathy.

Sequenced material: peripheral blood mononuclear cells (PBMCs), taken at new diagnosis, from a patient treated with antithyroid drugs. These receptors all stem from a man aged 18 to 35 with Graves disease.

This clonotype was found many times. The chain uses TRBV18 and TRBJ1-1; possible D gene TRBD1, 5 bases. Germline lookup yields CDR1 KGHSH and CDR2 LQKENI. The CDR3 totals 15 residues. V lost 6 bases, J lost 0 bases, and 14 bases lay in between. CDR3 region: CASSLHGGLNTEAFF. The CDR3 nucleotides read TGTGCCAGCTCCCTCCACGGGGGTTTGAACACTGAAGCTTTCTTT.

This clonotype has ten or more counts. The V call is TRBV6-1, the J call TRBJ2-5; D call uncertain. Between the trimmed V and J ends, which lost 7 bases and 7 bases, there was a span of 13 bases. The CDR3 is 12 amino acids. Germline values: CDR1 MNHNS, CDR2 SASEGT. This CDR3 reads CASTSLEGTQYF. In nucleotides, the CDR3 is TGTGCCAGCACCTCCCTAGAAGGGACCCAGTACTTC.

The chain links TRBV27 to TRBJ2-7; 9 nucleotides agree with TRBD2. Germline CDR1 is MNHEY and CDR2 is SMNVEV (reference sequence). This CDR3 is built from 15 residues. Trimming removed 3 bases from V and 7 bases from J; junction bases left unmatched: 10. This CDR3 reads CASSLLSGSALEQYF. As DNA, the CDR3 is TGTGCCAGCAGTTTGCTTAGCGGGAGCGCCTTGGAGCAGTACTTC.

This clonotype was counted between two and nine times. V usage is TRBV7-3 and J usage is TRBJ2-1, with D perhaps assigned TRBD1 or TRBD2 (5 bases each). The length of the CDR3 is 15 residues. Germline CDR1 reads SGHTA; CDR2 reads FQGTGA. The V end lost 5 bases, the J end lost 6 bases, and 17 bases lay between the germline ends. The CDR3 here is CASSANLGPFNEQFF. CDR3 DNA sequence: TGTGCCAGCAGCGCCAACTTGGGACCGTTCAATGAGCAGTTCTTC.

At least ten counts were recorded for this clonotype. The chain carries TRBV3-1 and TRBJ1-5; D not certain. The CDR3 covers 15 residues. The V and J ends lost 1 base and 0 bases respectively, with 7 bases between them. The V gene's germline CDR1 is LGHDT and CDR2 YNNKEL (reference sequence). The CDR3 spells CASSQGQDSNQPQHF. The CDR3 DNA follows: TGTGCCAGCAGCCAAGGACAAGATAGCAATCAGCCCCAGCATTTT.

This clonotype was counted many times. This chain links TRBV5-1 with TRBJ2-7; 11 bases match TRBD1. V was pared by 0 bases and J by 3 bases, with 17 bases of the junction left unmatched. The CDR3 length is 20 residues. The germline V gene has CDR1 SGHRS and CDR2 YFSETQ. CDR3 DNA: TGCGCCAGCAGCTTGGCGAGGACAGGGGGCTCCCTACGGGCTTACTACGAGCAGTACTTC. This sequence encodes CASSLARTGGSLRAYYEQYF.

This clonotype was seen many times. The gene calls are TRBV12-5 and TRBJ2-5; a possible D gene is TRBD1 (7 bases). This CDR3 spans 18 amino acids. Germline V gene lookup returns CDR1 LGHNT and CDR2 FRNRAP. V was trimmed by 0 bases and J by 0 bases, leaving 17 bases between them. The CDR3 spells CASGLVRPGGIYQETQYF. CDR3 DNA sequence: TGTGCTAGTGGTTTGGTACGTCCAGGGGGGATTTACCAAGAGACCCAGTACTTC.

Worth noting for this clonotype: A far larger clone is only one base removed, so a read error is likely. This is likely a read error, given that the CDR3 carries no conserved phenylalanine or tryptophan at its end. The gene calls are TRBV3-1 and TRBJ2-1; 10 positions agree with TRBD1. The J call may be faulty, since TRBJ2-5 better matches the DNA end. CDR3 length: 16 amino acids. Germline-derived CDR1 and CDR2 are LGHDT and YNNKEL (reference sequence). CDR3 residues: CASSHAGTGEKETQYL. Here the CDR3 DNA reads TGTGCCAGCAGCCATGCCGGGACAGGGGAAAAAGAGACCCAGTACCTC.